These 24 T cell receptor beta chains came from one sample sequenced in a study of identical twins. One entry per CDR3 protein, called by TCRdb with MiXCR from the 5' RACE reads. The sample lists 520,000 or so distinct CDR3 sequences, roughly 21% occurring once. The sample was also linked to a second study, of T cells expressing NK-cell markers.

The specimen sequenced was CD4+ T cells sorted from blood. All receptors come from a woman aged 18-29 years in good health.

This clonotype was detected only a few times. The chain has TRBV12-3 or TRBV12-4 and TRBJ1-5; 9 bases are shared with TRBD1. The CDR3 has 14 residues. The V gene end was trimmed by 6 bases and the J gene end by 7 bases; junction bases not matched to a gene: 7. CDR3 bases: TGTGCCAGCAGCCCACAGGGGGCTGAGCAGCCCCAGCATTTT. Its protein is CASSPQGAEQPQHF.

This clonotype was recorded a few times. V is TRBV15 and J is TRBJ2-5; D is undetermined. Deletions cut 0 bases from V and 5 bases from J, with 7 bases between. CDR3 length equals 13 residues. CDR1 and CDR2 from the germline V gene are LNHNV and YYDKDF (reference sequence). CDR3 residues: CATSRDPVETQYF. For the CDR3, the DNA is TGTGCCACCAGCAGAGATCCCGTGGAGACCCAGTACTTC. Variable domain in full (rest from reference TRBV15 and TRBJ2-5): DAMVIQNPRYQVTQFGKPVTLSCSQTLNHNVMYWYQQKSSQAPKLLFHYYDKDFNNEADTPDNFQSRRPNTSFCFLDIRSPGLGDTAMYLCATSRDPVETQYFGPGTRLLVL.

This clonotype came up a few times. This rearrangement joins TRBV20-1 to TRBJ2-1; possibly TRBD1 or TRBD2 for D (5 bases each). V was pared by 6 bases and J by 5 bases, with 14 bases between. Germline loops: CDR1 DFQATT, CDR2 SNEGSKA (reference sequence). The CDR3 sequence is 13 residues long. The chain's CDR3 is CSAWRGTHNEQFF. Here the CDR3 DNA reads TGCAGTGCCTGGAGAGGGACCCACAATGAGCAGTTCTTC.

This clonotype was seen a few times. The chain recombines TRBV20-1 with TRBJ2-1, with 9 bases lining up with TRBD1. Trimming cost V 1 base and J 0 bases; bases outside gene matches: 4. CDR3 length: 16 residues. Germline V gene sequence: CDR1 DFQATT, CDR2 SNEGSKA (reference sequence). The CDR3 is CSARGQGVSSYNEQFF. CDR3 DNA: TGCAGTGCTAGAGGACAGGGGGTAAGCTCCTACAATGAGCAGTTCTTC.

The chain employs TRBV3-1 and TRBJ2-1; D gene uncertain. From germline, CDR1 is LGHDT and CDR2 YNNKEL (reference sequence). The CDR3 is 13 amino acids. V lost 0 bases and J 12 bases, leaving 12 bases between the germline ends. In nucleotides, the CDR3 is TGTGCCAGCAGCCAAGATCTCCGGGTACGGCAGTTCTTC. Its protein product is CASSQDLRVRQFF.

The genes are TRBV7-9 and TRBJ2-7; no definite D call. Germline V gene data show CDR1 as SEHNR and CDR2 as FQNEAQ (reference sequence). The CDR3 is 14 residues long. Trimming removed 5 bases at V and 4 bases at J, with 15 bases between. CDR3 loop: CASSNAATGYEQYF. The CDR3 nucleotides are TGTGCCAGCAGCAATGCGGCTACGGGTTACGAGCAGTACTTC.

This clonotype has more than one count but fewer than ten. The V gene is TRBV25-1, the J gene TRBJ1-5, with D maybe TRBD1 (5 bases). CDR1 MGHDK and CDR2 SYGVNS come from the germline V gene. CDR3 length: 14 residues. V lost 3 bases, J lost 7 bases, and 13 bases lay in between. This CDR3 is CASSDSRVGQPQHF. CDR3 coding DNA: TGTGCCAGCAGTGATTCCAGGGTGGGACAGCCCCAGCATTTT.

In its sample, this clonotype was seen many times. The chain is built from TRBV5-1 and TRBJ2-7; D is unclear. The V gene's germline CDR1 is SGHRS and CDR2 YFSETQ. Deletions cut 0 bases from V and 4 bases from J, with 14 bases between. The CDR3 runs 15 residues. The CDR3, as DNA: TGCGCCAGCAGCTTGGGGGCTGTTCAACGGTACGAGCAGTACTTC. It is translated as CASSLGAVQRYEQYF.

The chain links TRBV19 to TRBJ2-3; TRBD2 matches 8 bases. The germline V gene encodes CDR1 LNHDA and CDR2 SQIVND (reference sequence). V dropped 7 bases and J dropped 5; count of bases not matched to a gene: 14. This CDR3 contains 16 residues. CDR3 sequence: CASISRRAGDVDTQYF. In DNA, the CDR3 is TGTGCCAGTATCTCTAGGCGAGCGGGAGACGTAGATACGCAGTATTTT.

The V gene is TRBV9, the J gene TRBJ2-3; 9 bases line up with TRBD2. The V and J ends lost 6 bases and 5 bases, in that order; junction bases with no gene match: 4. Germline lookup yields CDR1 SGDLS and CDR2 YYNGEE. CDR3 length equals 13 residues. The CDR3 DNA reads TGTGCCAGCACTGGGACTAGCCAAGATACGCAGTATTTT. Its protein is CASTGTSQDTQYF.

This clonotype was found a few times. The rearrangement links TRBV6-2 or TRBV6-3 to TRBJ2-6; the D is unclear. V was clipped by 5 bases and J by 4 bases, with 6 bases between them. CDR1 and CDR2 (germline): MNHEY, SVGEGT. The CDR3 has 13 residues. CDR3 amino acids: CASSPQGANVLTF. In nucleotides, the CDR3 is TGTGCCAGCAGTCCACAGGGGGCCAACGTCCTGACTTTC.

This clonotype was seen at least ten times. The V call is TRBV19, the J call TRBJ1-2, with no clear D. Germline V gene lookup returns CDR1 LNHDA and CDR2 SQIVND (reference sequence). CDR3 length: 14 amino acids. The V end lost 5 bases, the J end lost 8 bases, and 18 bases lay between the germline ends. CDR3 coding DNA: TGTGCCAGTAGTCCCGTGAGAGCGTCAGGCGGCTACACCTTC. This gives the protein CASSPVRASGGYTF.

V usage is TRBV20-1 and J usage is TRBJ2-7, with TRBD2 matching 11 bases. Germline V CDR1 and CDR2: DFQATT, SNEGSKA (reference sequence). The CDR3 runs 16 residues. J lost 2 bases, V lost 5 bases, and 11 bases had no gene match. The CDR3 bases are TGCAGTGCTGCCGGGACTAGCGGATTAATCACCTACGAGCAGTACTTC. It specifies CSAAGTSGLITYEQYF.

This chain joins TRBV6-6 and TRBJ2-7; no reliable D call. CDR1 and CDR2 from the germline V gene are MNHNY and SVGAGI (reference sequence). This CDR3 has 13 residues. V dropped 7 bases and J dropped 4 bases, with 14 bases sitting between them. The CDR3 sequence: CASTRAVTYEQYF. In DNA form, the CDR3 reads TGTGCCAGCACTCGGGCGGTAACGTACGAGCAGTACTTC.

This clonotype appeared a few times. The genes are TRBV12-5 and TRBJ2-1; 9 bases map to TRBD2. The CDR3 extends over 13 amino acids. Germline CDR1 LGHNT, CDR2 FRNRAP. V shed 6 bases, J shed 7 bases, and the junction held 4 bases outside the gene matches. The CDR3 region has the DNA TGTGCTAGTGGATCAGCGGGGGGTAATGAGCAGTTCTTC. This gives the protein CASGSAGGNEQFF.

The chain couples TRBV9 to TRBJ2-6, with D unresolved. The CDR3 runs to 15 residues. Trimming removed 0 bases from V and 0 bases from J, with 4 bases in between. CDR1 SGDLS and CDR2 YYNGEE come from the germline V gene. In DNA form, the CDR3 reads TGTGCCAGCAGCGTAGACTTCTCTGGGGCCAACGTCCTGACTTTC. Translating gives CASSVDFSGANVLTF.

This clonotype has just one count. The rearrangement links TRBV5-4 to TRBJ2-1; possibly TRBD1 or TRBD2 for D (5 bases each). The V end lost 3 bases, the J end lost 5 bases, and 12 bases lay between the germline ends. The V gene's germline CDR1 is SGHNT and CDR2 YYREEE (reference sequence). CDR3 size: 14 residues. This chain's CDR3 is CASSSGTPDNEQFF. The CDR3 region has the DNA TGTGCCAGCAGCTCCGGGACGCCAGACAATGAGCAGTTCTTC.

This clonotype was found a few times. V usage is TRBV21-1 and J usage is TRBJ2-3. TRBV21-1 is a pseudogene segment. The CDR3 consists of 11 residues. This CDR3 is CASSKALDQYF. CDR3 nucleotide sequence: TGTGCCAGCAGCAAAGCCCTTGATCAGTATTTT.

The chain links TRBV20-1 to TRBJ2-1; TRBD1 might be the D (5 bases). CDR1 and CDR2 (germline): DFQATT, SNEGSKA (reference sequence). The V end was cut by 3 bases, the J end by 1 base, with 10 bases between. CDR3 size: 14 residues. This CDR3 is CSASGQGSYNEQFF. The CDR3 coding sequence is TGCAGTGCTAGTGGGCAGGGATCCTACAATGAGCAGTTCTTC.

The V and J genes are TRBV18 and TRBJ2-5; D is unclear. CDR1 and CDR2 (germline): KGHSH, LQKENI. V lost 0 bases and J 5 bases, leaving 4 bases between the germline ends. The CDR3 is 12 amino acids. CDR3 residues: CASSPPSETQYF. CDR3 nucleotides: TGTGCCAGCTCACCACCGTCCGAGACCCAGTACTTC.

This clonotype occurred a few times. The chain links TRBV10-3 to TRBJ2-1; D tentatively fits TRBD1 or TRBD2 (5 bases each). V was pared by 6 bases and J by 7 bases, with 19 bases between. Germline V gives CDR1 ENHRY, CDR2 SYGVKD. This CDR3 has 15 amino acids. CDR3 nucleotide sequence: TGTGCCATCAGAGACCGGGACGAAGGTCGGAATGAGCAGTTCTTC. This sequence encodes CAIRDRDEGRNEQFF.

This clonotype occurred a few times. This chain links TRBV10-3 with TRBJ1-2; D is unresolved. This CDR3 has 13 amino acids. V gave up 8 bases and J gave up 8 bases, with 18 bases separating them. Germline CDR1 reads ENHRY; CDR2 reads SYGVKD. The CDR3 DNA follows: TGTGCCATCTTCAATTCCCGGGGAAGCGGCTACACCTTC. Amino acids: CAIFNSRGSGYTF.

The gene calls are TRBV6-5 and TRBJ1-1; D is undetermined. This CDR3 contains 16 residues. V shed 0 bases and J shed 6 bases, with 17 bases lying between them. Germline-derived CDR1 and CDR2 are MNHEY and SVGAGI. The CDR3 DNA reads TGTGCCAGCAGTTACTCTTCGGGGTCCGGTGGCCCTGAAGCTTTCTTT. Its translation: CASSYSSGSGGPEAFF.

The chain employs TRBV4-3 and TRBJ2-2; possible D gene TRBD2, 5 bases. CDR3 length equals 15 residues. CDR1 is LGHNA and CDR2 is YSLEER in the germline V gene. The V end was cut by 0 bases, the J end by 10 bases, with 15 bases between. CDR3 DNA: TGCGCCAGCAGCCAAGAACCTAGCTGGGTCGAGGAGCTGTTTTTT. It codes for CASSQEPSWVEELFF.